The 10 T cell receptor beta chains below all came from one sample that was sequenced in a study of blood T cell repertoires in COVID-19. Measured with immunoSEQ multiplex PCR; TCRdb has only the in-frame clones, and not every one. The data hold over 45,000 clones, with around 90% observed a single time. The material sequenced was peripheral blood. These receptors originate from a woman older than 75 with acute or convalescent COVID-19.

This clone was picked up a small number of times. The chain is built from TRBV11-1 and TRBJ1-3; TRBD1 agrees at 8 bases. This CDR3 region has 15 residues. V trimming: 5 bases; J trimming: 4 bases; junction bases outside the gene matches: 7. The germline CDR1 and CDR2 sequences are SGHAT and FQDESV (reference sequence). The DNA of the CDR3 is TGTGCCAGCAGCAAAATCAGGGGGCCCGGAAACACCATATATTTT. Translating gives CASSKIRGPGNTIYF.

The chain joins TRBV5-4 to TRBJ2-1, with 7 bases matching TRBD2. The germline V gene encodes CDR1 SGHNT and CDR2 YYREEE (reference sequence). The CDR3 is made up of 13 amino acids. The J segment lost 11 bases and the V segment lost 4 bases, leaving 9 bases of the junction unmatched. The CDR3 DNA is TGTGCCAGCAGCCTCGCCAGGGACTACCAGCAGTTCTTC. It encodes CASSLARDYQQFF.

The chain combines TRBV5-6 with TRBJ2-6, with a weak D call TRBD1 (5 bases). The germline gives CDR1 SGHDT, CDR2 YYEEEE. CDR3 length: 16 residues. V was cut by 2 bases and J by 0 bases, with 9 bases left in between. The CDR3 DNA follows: TGTGCCAGCAGCTTCCAGGGTGTCTCTGGGGCCAACGTCCTGACTTTC. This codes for CASSFQGVSGANVLTF.

In DNA, the CDR3 is TGTGCCAGCAGCAAAGGCTCCGACAGATCCTCCTACGAGCAGTACGTC. This codes for CASSKGSDRSSYEQYV. V usage is TRBV21-1 and J usage is TRBJ2-7; the listed D gene, TRBD1, was not tested against the DNA. TRBV21-1 is described as a pseudogene. The CDR3 is 16 residues long.

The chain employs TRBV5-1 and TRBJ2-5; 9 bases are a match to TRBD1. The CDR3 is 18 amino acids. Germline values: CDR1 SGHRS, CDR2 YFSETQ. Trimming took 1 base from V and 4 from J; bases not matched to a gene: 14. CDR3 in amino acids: CASSLMGPLGQGRETQYF. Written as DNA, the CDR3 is TGCGCCAGCAGCTTGATGGGGCCTCTCGGACAGGGGAGAGAGACCCAGTACTTC.

CDR3 protein: CASSPLGLAVPTDTQYF. DNA for the CDR3: TGTGCCAGTAGTCCCCTGGGACTAGCGGTACCGACAGATACGCAGTATTTT. This chain uses TRBV19 with TRBJ2-3, with 11 bases lining up with TRBD2. V dropped 5 bases and J dropped 3; count of bases not matched to a gene: 10. Germline CDR1 LNHDA, CDR2 SQIVND (reference sequence). The CDR3 is made up of 17 amino acids.

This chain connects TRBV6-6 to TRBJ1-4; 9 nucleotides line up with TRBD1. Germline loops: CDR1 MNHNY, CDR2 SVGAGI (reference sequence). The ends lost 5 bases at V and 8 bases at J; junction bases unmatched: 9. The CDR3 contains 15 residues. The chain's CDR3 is CASSSIQGAREKLFF. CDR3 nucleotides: TGTGCCAGCAGTAGCATACAGGGGGCAAGGGAAAAACTGTTTTTT.

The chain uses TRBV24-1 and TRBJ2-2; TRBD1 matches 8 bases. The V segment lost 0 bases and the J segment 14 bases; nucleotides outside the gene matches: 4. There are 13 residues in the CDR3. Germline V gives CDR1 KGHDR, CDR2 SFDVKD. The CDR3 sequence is CATSDLWTGSLFF. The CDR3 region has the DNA TGTGCCACCAGTGATTTGTGGACAGGGTCCCTGTTTTTT.

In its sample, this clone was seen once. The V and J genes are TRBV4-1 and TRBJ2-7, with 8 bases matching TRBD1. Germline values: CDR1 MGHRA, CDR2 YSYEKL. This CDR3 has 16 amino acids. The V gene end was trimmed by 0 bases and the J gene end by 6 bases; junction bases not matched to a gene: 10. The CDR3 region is CASSQDRRGRELEQYF. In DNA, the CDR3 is TGCGCCAGCAGCCAAGATCGCAGGGGGCGTGAACTCGAGCAGTACTTC.

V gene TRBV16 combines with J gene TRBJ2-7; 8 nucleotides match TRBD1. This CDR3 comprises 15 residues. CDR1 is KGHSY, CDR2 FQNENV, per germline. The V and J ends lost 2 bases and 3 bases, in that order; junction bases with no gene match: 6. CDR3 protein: CASSQMRQGIYEQYV. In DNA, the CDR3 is TGTGCCAGCAGCCAAATGAGACAGGGGATCTACGAGCAGTACGTC.